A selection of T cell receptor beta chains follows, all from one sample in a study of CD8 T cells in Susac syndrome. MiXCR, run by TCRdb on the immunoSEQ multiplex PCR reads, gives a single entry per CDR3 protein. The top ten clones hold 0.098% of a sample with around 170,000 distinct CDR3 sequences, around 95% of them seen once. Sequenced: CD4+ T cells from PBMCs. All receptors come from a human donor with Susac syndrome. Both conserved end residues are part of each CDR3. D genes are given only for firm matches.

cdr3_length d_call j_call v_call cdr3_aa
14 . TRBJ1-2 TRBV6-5 CASSRDTDNYGYTF
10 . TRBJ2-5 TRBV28 CASSPPCCHF
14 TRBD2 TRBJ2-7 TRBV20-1 CSAIPGLAGVEQYF
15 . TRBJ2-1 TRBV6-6 CASSNPRLGGNEQFF
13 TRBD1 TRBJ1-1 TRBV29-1 CSVEGPNRGEAFF
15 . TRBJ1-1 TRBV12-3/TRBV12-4 CASSLTRQVNTEAFF
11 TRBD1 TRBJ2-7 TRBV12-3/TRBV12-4 CASSLGTGEDF
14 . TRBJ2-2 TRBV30 CAWSALLNTGELFF
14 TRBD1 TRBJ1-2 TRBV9 CASSASGTAYGYTF
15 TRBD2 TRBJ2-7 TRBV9 CASSATSGVPYEQYF
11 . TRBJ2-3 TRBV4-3 CASSQEDTQYF
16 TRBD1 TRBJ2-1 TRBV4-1 CASSQAGQGPYNEQFF
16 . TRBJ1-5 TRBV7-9 CASSLDGEISLMPQHF
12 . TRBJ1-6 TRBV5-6 CASSDRVPPLHF
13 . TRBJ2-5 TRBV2 CASMTHPRETQYF
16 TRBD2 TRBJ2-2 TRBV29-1 CSVGASGGVNTGELFF
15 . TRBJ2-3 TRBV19 CASSIGSARTDTQYF
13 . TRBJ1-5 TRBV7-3 CASSLGPAQPQHF
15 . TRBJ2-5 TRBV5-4 CASSQQKELGETQYF
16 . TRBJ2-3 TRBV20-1 CSARDLQQGFTDTQYF
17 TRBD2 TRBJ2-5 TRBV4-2 CASSQTIAGAGEETQYF
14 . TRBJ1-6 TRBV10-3 CAIKEGRYNSPLHF
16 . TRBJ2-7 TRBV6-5 CASSYSGPTSSYEQYF
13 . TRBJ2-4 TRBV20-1 CSVLSGRRPDQYF
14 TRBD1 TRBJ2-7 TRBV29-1 CSVAPRGQSYEQYF
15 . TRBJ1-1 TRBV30 CAWRTNTGTLTEAFF
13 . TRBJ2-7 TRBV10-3 CAISETGIYEQYF
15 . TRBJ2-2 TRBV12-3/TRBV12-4 CASASSGPPTGELFF
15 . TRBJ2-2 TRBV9 CASSVWSENTGELFF
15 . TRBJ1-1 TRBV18 CASSPPVGSYTEAFF
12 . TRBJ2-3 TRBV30 CAWRKSTDTQYF
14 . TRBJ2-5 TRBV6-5 CASSYYPAQETQYF
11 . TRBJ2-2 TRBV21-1 CASRGAGELFF
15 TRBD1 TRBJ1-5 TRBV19 CASNEEGARGQPQHF